Listed below are T cell receptor beta chains from one sample, sequenced in a study of T-cell reconstitution after alpha-beta-depleted transplantation in children. TCRdb re-analysed the PCR reads in MiXCR, keeping a single row per CDR3 protein. The table has almost 500,000 distinct CDR3 sequences, about 12% seen once. Sequencing used PBMCs from the stem cell graft donor, obtained from the stem cell graft. These receptor sequences come from a human donor who donated a stem cell graft to a child with combined immunodeficiency. Each CDR3 is given without its conserved first and last residue. The order of the fields is J gene, V gene, CDR3 protein.

>TRBJ2-1|TRBV29-1
SGIGLAGESYNEQF
>TRBJ1-4|TRBV16
ASSQRAWTAQNEKLF
>TRBJ2-2|TRBV29-1
SVALWENTGELF
>TRBJ1-1|TRBV11-3
ASSPRTGDNTEAF
>TRBJ2-7|TRBV20-1
SARARLAAYEQY
>TRBJ1-5|TRBV7-9
ASSLSRLQPQH
>TRBJ2-1|TRBV12-3/TRBV12-4
ASSFSGLAGNNEQF
>TRBJ1-5|TRBV12-3/TRBV12-4
ASTKGFQPQH
>TRBJ2-1|TRBV12-3/TRBV12-4
ASSGTGHEQF
>TRBJ1-6|TRBV7-6
ASSSYNSPLH
>TRBJ1-1|TRBV12-3/TRBV12-4
ASSPRTGTNTEAF
>TRBJ1-1|TRBV12-3/TRBV12-4
ASSRRQGETEAF
>TRBJ2-3|TRBV7-8
ASSFNDAGGRRHTQY
>TRBJ2-3|TRBV30
ASSPGLADPDTQY
>TRBJ1-4|TRBV7-2
ASSSHPQGAREKLF
>TRBJ2-3|TRBV14
ASSQGILSTDTQY
>TRBJ2-4|TRBV7-2
ASSLAAGGQAKNIQY
>TRBJ1-4|TRBV6-5
GPRVADEKLF
>TRBJ2-5|TRBV20-1
SATTRTGQETQY
>TRBJ1-5|TRBV6-1
ASSGPGARQPQH
>TRBJ1-2|TRBV11-2
ASSPGMGYGYT
>TRBJ1-1|TRBV18
ASSLEDTEAF
>TRBJ2-5|TRBV9
ASSPRGGEAGETQY
>TRBJ1-6|TRBV5-6
ASSRLDRSSYNSPLH
>TRBJ2-5|TRBV15
ATSRDPYRSNRETQY
>TRBJ2-3|TRBV5-1
ASSFHEADTQY
>TRBJ2-1|TRBV11-3
ASSFGQGYDEQF
>TRBJ2-3|TRBV27
ASSFYREDPQY
>TRBJ2-1|TRBV6-2/TRBV6-3
ASSYRGREIGNEQF
>TRBJ2-7|TRBV20-1
SARGTPLTASSYEQY
>TRBJ2-2|TRBV29-1
SVDSDRELF
>TRBJ1-5|TRBV7-8
ASSSSGRDREVQPQH
>TRBJ2-5|TRBV24-1
ATSDDRDRGSWSQETQY
>TRBJ2-7|TRBV6-4
ASSDQDLFYEQY
>TRBJ2-7|TRBV7-9
ASSPFDRPYEQY
>TRBJ2-7|TRBV29-1
SALSYEQY
>TRBJ2-2|TRBV12-3/TRBV12-4
ASSLGPPTSGRAAGELF
>TRBJ1-2|TRBV4-3
ASSQDARGGYGYT
>TRBJ1-5|TRBV21-1
ASSKEGDSQPQH
>TRBJ2-7|TRBV12-3/TRBV12-4
ASSFSAPYEQY
>TRBJ2-3|TRBV4-3
ASSHLRGSGTDTQY
>TRBJ2-6|TRBV10-3
AISDRGAGANVLT
>TRBJ2-1|TRBV4-3
ASSQGVRDEQF
>TRBJ2-5|TRBV7-2
ASSLDFLQETQY
>TRBJ1-5|TRBV12-3/TRBV12-4
ASSKQGLSQPQH
>TRBJ1-6|TRBV10-3
AIAGWNNSPLH
>TRBJ2-1|TRBV20-1
SAQGTSGSEQF
>TRBJ2-5|TRBV25-1
ASSEFASGVETQY
>TRBJ2-7|TRBV5-1
ASSAPGRIYEQY
>TRBJ2-1|TRBV29-1
SAGDRGLSEQF
>TRBJ2-5|TRBV6-1
ASSDRTSGWETQY
>TRBJ1-3|TRBV7-9
ASSPPTGGSGNTIY
>TRBJ1-1|TRBV13
ASSMTLNTEAF
>TRBJ2-3|TRBV5-6
ASSLGPTSTDTQY
>TRBJ2-7|TRBV5-1
ASRTGTSDEQY
>TRBJ2-3|TRBV4-3
ASSQDGLGSGYTDTQY
>TRBJ2-5|TRBV7-9
ASSFSGGQETQY